A selection of T cell receptor beta chains follows, all from one sample in a study of cytomegalovirus exposure and HLA in healthy donors. Method: immunoSEQ multiplex PCR; TCRdb's copy keeps in-frame clones and lacks some. The table records under 200,000 clones, around 83% of them present only once. The specimen sequenced was PBMCs. These receptors all stem from a woman younger than 35 in good health and CMV-seronegative. Each CDR3 is given with its conserved first and last residue.

v_call	j_call	cdr3_aa
TRBV6-5	TRBJ1-2	CASSYSKEGAPYGYTF
TRBV5-6	TRBJ1-5	CASSIRSNQPQHF
TRBV4-1	TRBJ1-6	CASSQDIGGNSPLHF
TRBV6-5	TRBJ1-5	CASSPDRVSNQPQHF
TRBV25-1	TRBJ1-2	CASSSGTFKYTF
TRBV18	TRBJ2-1	CASSPPSREGPNNEQFF
TRBV7-6	TRBJ2-1	CASSLMGGNEQFF
TRBV13	TRBJ2-1	CASSASYSNEQFF
TRBV7-6	TRBJ1-1	CASSLASAGTGDEAFF
TRBV7-2	TRBJ2-1	CASSFVGRSSYNEQFF
TRBV12-5	TRBJ1-5	CATWGGTQPQHF
TRBV6-5	TRBJ1-1	CASSRQGDTEAFF
TRBV7-2	TRBJ2-3	CASSFAGTTDTQYF
TRBV6-5	TRBJ2-1	CASSYSGQWFF
TRBV11-3	TRBJ2-3	CASSSSGYTDTQYF
TRBV19	TRBJ1-3	CASSFDTIYF
TRBV10-3	TRBJ1-2	CAISDSPTGGYTF
TRBV30	TRBJ2-5	CAWKKTGQQETQYF
TRBV30	TRBJ1-1	CAWSVLGGRGGAFF
TRBV18	TRBJ2-5	CASSPPVQGALETQYF
TRBV19	TRBJ2-7	CASSLAVLGPYEQYF
TRBV2	TRBJ2-1	CASTDSGRAYNEQFF
TRBV21-1	TRBJ2-1	CASSKREDRGQLAGGYNEQFF
TRBV11-2	TRBJ2-5	CASSSGDREGETQYF
TRBV28	TRBJ1-5	CASSLSPTGGHQPQHF
TRBV4-1	TRBJ1-5	CASSPTSNQPQHF
TRBV11-2	TRBJ1-6	CASSYQGAAYNSPLHF
TRBV7-2	TRBJ2-1	CASSFGGTPGSEQFF
TRBV6-6	TRBJ1-3	CASSTGRDSGNTIYF
TRBV5-1	TRBJ1-1	CASSLVGSNTEAFF
TRBV28	TRBJ2-7	CASSTLAGGRFGEQYF
TRBV4-3	TRBJ2-1	CASSPRTGETYWVNEQFF
TRBV9	TRBJ2-3	CASSVGTSGSTDTQYF
TRBV27	TRBJ2-3	CASSSHTSEDPGVLDTRYF
TRBV19	TRBJ2-5	CASSIPGGQETQYF
TRBV7-2	TRBJ2-1	CASSLVLAGGNTYNEQFF
TRBV5-6	TRBJ2-7	CASSDGTSSPVYEQYF
TRBV19	TRBJ2-7	CASSGKLGRGSYEQYF
TRBV28	TRBJ1-2	CASRLSGGAGYTF
TRBV7-9	TRBJ2-4	CASSSPGVAKNIQYF
TRBV28	TRBJ2-7	CASSLAGQVLSSSYEQYF
TRBV2	TRBJ1-5	CASSENGYGNQPQHF
TRBV7-2	TRBJ2-2	CASSADYPGELFF
TRBV6-5	TRBJ2-2	CASSYQTGTGELFF
TRBV30	TRBJ1-5	CAWSVGGPSTYQPQHF
TRBV2	TRBJ2-3	CASTGGDRGPTDTQYF
TRBV7-9	TRBJ2-3	CASSGSGRADTQYF
TRBV27	TRBJ2-5	CATQTGVRGTQYF
TRBV15	.	CATSREASPNEQYF
TRBV27	TRBJ1-5	CASRPMGHQPQHF
TRBV30	TRBJ1-2	CAWTDFRWNGYTF